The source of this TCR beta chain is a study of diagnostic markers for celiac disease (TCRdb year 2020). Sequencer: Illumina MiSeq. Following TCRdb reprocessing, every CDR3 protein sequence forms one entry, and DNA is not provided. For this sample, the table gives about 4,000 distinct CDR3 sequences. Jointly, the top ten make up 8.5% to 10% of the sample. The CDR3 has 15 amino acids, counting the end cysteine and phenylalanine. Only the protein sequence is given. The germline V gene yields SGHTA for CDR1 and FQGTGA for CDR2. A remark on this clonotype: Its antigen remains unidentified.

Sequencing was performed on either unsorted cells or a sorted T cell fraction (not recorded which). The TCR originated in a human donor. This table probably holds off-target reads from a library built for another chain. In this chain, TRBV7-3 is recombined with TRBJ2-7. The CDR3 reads CASSLTGMSSYEQYF. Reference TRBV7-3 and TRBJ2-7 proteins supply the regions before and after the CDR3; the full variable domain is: GAGVSQTPSNKVTEKGKYVELRCDPISGHTALYWYRQSLGQGPEFLIYFQGTGAADDSGLPNDRFFAVRPEGSVSTLKIQRTERGDSAVYLCASSLTGMSSYEQYFGPGTRLTVT.